This T cell receptor (beta chain) was sequenced in a study of blood T cells in healthy people across ages. This CDR3 spans 14 amino acids. Germline CDR1 is DFQATT and CDR2 is SNEGSKA (reference sequence). After removal of 7 bases from V and 4 bases from J, the junction contained 9 bases not matched to a gene. General study results and limits: CMV status of donors was unknown, possibly confounding expanded clonotype changes. As naive T cell percentage varied, TCR beta diversity correlated strongly with it.

In this sample, this clonotype turned up a few times. Its specificity is unknown. Peripheral blood, about 9.4 milliliters per donor, was collected. A second PCR of 7 to 11 cycles used a sample-barcoded 5' primer and a J-beta primer mix. Each sample yielded at least 2.5 million CDR3-containing paired-end reads. One entry per CDR3 protein results from TCRdb running MiXCR on the 5' RACE reads. The repertoire consists of 700,000 or so distinct CDR3 sequences, with approximately 22% occurring once and the leading ten covering roughly 22%. This rearrangement joins TRBV20-1 to TRBJ2-3; the match to TRBD1 covers 9 bases. The TCR was taken from a man between 70 and 80 years old in good health. The material sequenced was blood. Here the CDR3 reads CSVTDRGRADTQYF. In DNA, the CDR3 is TGCAGTGTTACGGACAGGGGACGCGCAGATACGCAGTATTTT.